The entry below describes one TCR beta chain. Its cognate antigen is unknown. Primers for the PCR totalled 60 Vbeta and 13 Jbeta. Only in-frame clones appear in the TCRdb table, and some are missing; sequencing was by immunoSEQ multiplex PCR. The profile covers 120,000 or so clones, with about 72% appearing a single time and about 16% taken by the ten largest. All the people who gave samples were healthy bone marrow donors. These data originate in a study of cytomegalovirus exposure and HLA in healthy donors. Study-level points and caveats: A further, later analysis showed that HLA-associated TCR beta chains (compared with equally common others) were more clonally expanded. A few CMV-associated chains proved CMV antigen-specific in vitro.

Sequencing was done on a sample of PBMCs. The clonotype comes from a man aged 45-60 years in good health and CMV-seropositive.

The CDR3 protein is CASDPPSVGVYTF. CDR3 coding DNA: TGTGCCAGCGATCCTCCCTCGGTAGGGGTCTACACCTTC. The V gene is TRBV6-1, the J gene TRBJ1-2; D may be TRBD1 (5 bases). This CDR3 has 13 amino acids. The germline V gene encodes CDR1 MNHNS and CDR2 SASEGT. Between the trimmed V and J ends, which lost 8 bases and 10 bases, there was a span of 20 bases.